What follows are 28 T cell receptor beta chains derived from one specimen sequenced in a study of siplizumab effects on memory and regulatory T cells. Repertoires were generated with immunoSEQ multiplex PCR, while TCRdb's copy carries only in-frame clones and drops some. The data hold around 100,000 clones, with under 95% observed a single time. Sequenced material: Tregs sorted from blood. All receptors derive from a human donor in good health.

The chain joins TRBV29-1 to TRBJ2-4; D is uncertain. This CDR3 is 14 amino acids long. CDR1 and CDR2 (germline): SQVTM, ANQGSEA. V gave up 0 bases and J gave up 0 bases, with 6 bases separating them. CDR3 amino acids: CSVEDTVAKNIQYF. The CDR3 nucleotides read TGCAGCGTTGAAGACACAGTAGCCAAAAACATTCAGTACTTC.

Notes on this clone: One end of the junction is discordant with germline, which a read error may explain. The chain links TRBV7-7 to TRBJ2-1, with D tentatively TRBD2 (6 bases). CDR3 length equals 15 residues. Germline-derived CDR1 and CDR2 are SSHAT and FNYEAQ (reference sequence). DNA of the CDR3: TGTGCTAGCAGCTTAGCGGCTAGCTCCTACAATGAGCAGTTCTTC. It encodes CASSLAASSYNEQFF.

This clone came up once. The V call is TRBV18, the J call TRBJ1-5; D call uncertain. CDR1 is KGHSH and CDR2 is LQKENI in the germline V gene. The ends were cut back, 2 bases at V and 0 bases at J, with 5 bases in the middle. The CDR3 has 14 amino acids. The CDR3 DNA reads as TGTGCCAGCTCACCAGGAGGTAGCAATCAGCCCCAGCATTTT. Its translation: CASSPGGSNQPQHF.

The CDR3 nucleotides are TGTGCCAGCAGCTTATGGGGAAGGTTGTCTGGGGCCAACGTCCTGACTTTC. Its translation is CASSLWGRLSGANVLTF. The rearrangement links TRBV11-2 to TRBJ2-6; D ambiguous. This CDR3 has 17 residues. Germline-derived CDR1 and CDR2 are SGHAT and FQNNGV. Trimming pared 2 bases from V and 1 base from J, leaving 12 bases between.

The chain links TRBV7-2 to TRBJ2-1; TRBD2 might be the D (7 bases). Trimming cost V 1 base and J 9 bases, with 13 bases left between them. This CDR3 contains 14 residues. Germline values: CDR1 SGHTA, CDR2 FQGNSA. This chain's CDR3 is CASSLGRGALEQFF. The DNA for the CDR3 is TGTGCCAGCAGCTTAGGACGGGGGGCGCTTGAGCAGTTCTTC. The entire variable domain, with the rest obtained from reference TRBV7-2 and TRBJ2-1, is as follows: GAGVSQSPSNKVTEKGKDVELRCDPISGHTALYWYRQSLGQGLEFLIYFQGNSAPDKSGLPSDRFSAERTGGSVSTLTIQRTQQEDSAVYLCASSLGRGALEQFFGPGTRLTVL.

The chain carries TRBV7-2 and TRBJ2-1; TRBD2 agrees at 9 bases. V lost 3 bases, J lost 6 bases, and 3 bases stayed unmatched. Germline assignment: CDR1 SGHTA and CDR2 FQGNSA. CDR3 length: 14 residues. CDR3 sequence (DNA): TGTGCCAGCAGCTTTAGCGGGAGAGGCAATGAGCAGTTCTTC. This sequence encodes CASSFSGRGNEQFF. Supplemented by reference TRBV7-2 and TRBJ2-1, the full variable domain reads GAGVSQSPSNKVTEKGKDVELRCDPISGHTALYWYRQSLGQGLEFLIYFQGNSAPDKSGLPSDRFSAERTGGSVSTLTIQRTQQEDSAVYLCASSFSGRGNEQFFGPGTRLTVL.

This clone is a singleton in its sample. V is TRBV7-9 and J is TRBJ1-2, with TRBD1 as a possible D gene (5 bases). CDR1 is SEHNR, CDR2 FQNEAQ, per germline (reference sequence). This CDR3 contains 14 residues. The V and J ends lost 3 bases and 4 bases respectively, with 12 bases between them. The DNA of the CDR3 is TGTGCCAGCAGCTTCGGACGGGGGGGCTATGGCTACACCTTC. Its translation: CASSFGRGGYGYTF.

The chain combines TRBV28 with TRBJ1-2, with TRBD1 matching over 7 bases. Germline loops: CDR1 MDHEN, CDR2 SYDVKM. There are 15 residues in the CDR3. The junction had 7 bases not matched to a gene; V was cut back by 5 bases and J by 1 base. CDR3 sequence reads: CASSPPTGRNYGYTF. The CDR3 DNA reads TGTGCCAGCAGTCCCCCGACAGGGCGTAACTATGGCTACACCTTC.

The chain combines TRBV2 with TRBJ2-7; D is ambiguous. Trimming stripped 6 bases from V and 2 bases from J, with 11 bases between. The germline V gene has CDR1 SNHLY and CDR2 FYNNEI. The CDR3 loop spans 13 amino acids. The CDR3 sequence is CASSYPNAYEQYF. The CDR3 DNA is TGTGCCAGCAGCTACCCAAACGCCTACGAGCAGTACTTC.

The V and J genes are TRBV28 and TRBJ2-7; 9 bases are a match to TRBD2. This CDR3 region has 17 residues. Germline V gene sequence: CDR1 MDHEN, CDR2 SYDVKM. The junction had 15 bases not matched to a gene; V was cut back by 2 bases and J by 7 bases. The CDR3 DNA follows: TGTGCCAGCAGTTTAGGCGGGGGACTAGCCGACTTCAGGGAGCAGTACTTC. Its translation is CASSLGGGLADFREQYF.

CDR3 sequence reads: CAWSESFSGQFF. CDR3 bases: TGTGCCTGGAGTGAATCATTCTCAGGGCAGTTCTTC. The chain links TRBV30 to TRBJ2-1; no reliable D call. V dropped 1 base and J dropped 12 bases, with 13 bases sitting between them. The CDR3 contains 12 residues. Germline V CDR1 and CDR2: GTSNPN, SVGIG (reference sequence).

V and J are TRBV10-3 and TRBJ1-2; 7 bases match TRBD1. This CDR3 region has 14 residues. CDR1 and CDR2 from the germline V gene are ENHRY and SYGVKD. The V and J ends lost 10 bases and 7 bases, in that order; junction bases with no gene match: 15. DNA of the CDR3: TGTGCCACATCGACAGGGACCGAATTTGGTGGCTACACCTTC. Amino acids: CATSTGTEFGGYTF.

The CDR3 spells CASGRVNSAGELFF. CDR3 nucleotides: TGTGCCAGCGGCAGGGTGAATAGTGCCGGGGAGCTGTTTTTT. The chain carries TRBV2 and TRBJ2-2; possible D gene TRBD1, 5 bases. Per germline, CDR1 SNHLY and CDR2 FYNNEI. Deletions cut 8 bases from V and 6 bases from J, with 16 bases between. CDR3 length equals 14 residues.

V gene TRBV5-1 combines with J gene TRBJ2-2, with TRBD2 matching 16 bases. The V and J ends lost 4 bases and 4 bases, in that order; junction bases with no gene match: 10. The CDR3 consists of 19 residues. From germline, CDR1 is SGHRS and CDR2 YFSETQ. CDR3 sequence reads: CASSRGTSGRGARTGELFF. For the CDR3, the DNA is TGCGCCAGCAGCCGAGGGACTAGCGGGAGGGGCGCGCGCACCGGGGAGCTGTTTTTT.

The chain employs TRBV9 and TRBJ2-5; D is unclear. CDR1 and CDR2 (germline): SGDLS, YYNGEE. V lost 4 bases, J lost 4 bases, and 11 bases lay in between. The CDR3 is made up of 13 amino acids. CDR3 amino acids: CASSTYGSETQYF. CDR3 nucleotides: TGTGCCAGCAGCACATACGGCTCAGAGACCCAGTACTTC.

This clone came up once. V usage is TRBV7-2 and J usage is TRBJ1-5, with a possible D match to TRBD1 (6 bases). V lost 5 bases and J lost 3, with 14 bases in between. CDR1 and CDR2 from the germline V gene are SGHTA and FQGNSA. The CDR3 runs to 15 residues. The CDR3 DNA sequence: TGTGCCAGCAGCCTAGGACAGTCGATCAATCAGCCCCAGCATTTT. It specifies CASSLGQSINQPQHF.

The rearrangement joins TRBV11-3 to TRBJ1-5; D ambiguous. The germline CDR1 and CDR2 sequences are SGHNT and YENEEA. The CDR3 contains 14 residues. V dropped 5 bases and J dropped 4 bases, with 12 bases sitting between them. CDR3 sequence (DNA): TGTGCCAGCAGCCCGCGGCCTCGGAATCAGCCCCAGCATTTT. This sequence encodes CASSPRPRNQPQHF.

CDR3 coding DNA: TGTGCCAGCAGCCAAGATGGGTCCTACGAGCAGTACTTC. It encodes CASSQDGSYEQYF. This chain joins TRBV4-2 and TRBJ2-7; D gene ambiguous. The CDR3 runs to 13 residues. Between the trimmed V and J ends, which lost 0 bases and 1 base, there was a span of 4 bases. Germline CDR1 and CDR2: LGHNA and YNFKEQ.

The chain combines TRBV7-9 with TRBJ1-1; D is ambiguous. The CDR3 consists of 12 residues. The V gene lost 4 bases and the J gene lost 6 bases, with 9 bases spanning the gap. Looked up from germline, CDR1 is SEHNR and CDR2 is FQNEAQ (reference sequence). CDR3 in DNA: TGTGCCAGCAGCTCACGACACGCTGAAGCTTTCTTT. Translated, it gives CASSSRHAEAFF. Full variable domain (outside the CDR3, taken from reference TRBV7-9 and TRBJ1-1): DTGVSQNPRHKITKRGQNVTFRCDPISEHNRLYWYRQTLGQGPEFLTYFQNEAQLEKSRLLSDRFSAERPKGSFSTLEIQRTEQGDSAMYLCASSSRHAEAFFGQGTRLTVV.

This clone appeared many times. The chain links TRBV28 to TRBJ1-5; D possibly corresponds to TRBD1 (6 bases). The CDR3 covers 16 residues. V dropped 4 bases and J dropped 9 bases, with 22 bases sitting between them. In germline, CDR1 is MDHEN, CDR2 SYDVKM. CDR3 sequence reads: CASSSNLGAGRRPQHF. The CDR3 nucleotides are TGTGCCAGCAGTTCAAACTTGGGGGCAGGTAGGAGGCCCCAGCATTTT. The variable domain in full, completed from reference TRBV28 and TRBJ1-5, reads DVKVTQSSRYLVKRTGEKVFLECVQDMDHENMFWYRQDPGLGLRLIYFSYDVKMKEKGDIPEGYSVSREKKERFSLILESASTNQTSMYLCASSSNLGAGRRPQHFGDGTRLSIL.

This clone was seen a single time. This chain uses TRBV28 with TRBJ1-2; D is ambiguous. The germline V gene encodes CDR1 MDHEN and CDR2 SYDVKM. The CDR3 contains 13 residues. V was pared by 5 bases and J by 2 bases, with 9 bases between. The CDR3 here is CASSPAENYGYTF. The CDR3 nucleotides are TGTGCCAGCAGTCCTGCCGAAAACTATGGCTACACCTTC.

This rearrangement joins TRBV28 to TRBJ1-1; D gene uncertain. The CDR3 has 18 residues. Germline V gene lookup returns CDR1 MDHEN and CDR2 SYDVKM. V was pared by 1 base and J by 1 base, with 19 bases between. In nucleotides, the CDR3 is TGTGCCAGCAGTTTATTCTCGGGTGGCGCGGTGGGGAACACTGAAGCTTTCTTT. Protein: CASSLFSGGAVGNTEAFF.

The chain carries TRBV12-5 and TRBJ2-1, with 8 bases matching TRBD2. J was trimmed by 9 bases and V by 10 bases; bases with no gene match: 5. CDR3 length: 11 residues. Germline V gene sequence: CDR1 LGHNT, CDR2 FRNRAP. The CDR3 loop is CATQLAAEQFF. The CDR3 nucleotides read TGTGCTACGCAACTAGCGGCTGAGCAGTTCTTC.

The chain has TRBV4-2 and TRBJ2-1; possible D gene TRBD1, 7 bases. Trimming took 5 bases from V and 6 from J, leaving 14 bases between them. This CDR3 contains 14 residues. Germline V gene lookup returns CDR1 LGHNA and CDR2 YNFKEQ. The CDR3 DNA is TGTGCCAGCAGCTCTCCAGGGGGGATCAATGAGCAGTTCTTC. It codes for CASSSPGGINEQFF.

This clone was seen a few times. The chain has TRBV11-3 and TRBJ2-1; 9 bases agree with TRBD2. CDR3 length equals 15 residues. V lost 5 bases, J lost 3 bases, and 5 bases stayed unmatched. The germline V gene encodes CDR1 SGHNT and CDR2 YENEEA. This CDR3 is CASSPGTSNYNEQFF. In DNA form, the CDR3 reads TGTGCCAGCAGCCCCGGGACTAGCAACTACAATGAGCAGTTCTTC.

This chain links TRBV19 with TRBJ1-5; D unclear. The CDR3 consists of 12 residues. V lost 7 bases and J lost 5, with 9 bases in between. Germline CDR1 LNHDA, CDR2 SQIVND (reference sequence). As DNA, the CDR3 is TGTGCCAGTATAGGTAGGGATCAGCCCCAGCATTTT. It encodes CASIGRDQPQHF.

The genes are TRBV6-5 and TRBJ1-5; TRBD1 is a possible D gene (6 bases). In germline, CDR1 is MNHEY, CDR2 SVGAGI. Trimming stripped 6 bases from V and 0 bases from J, with 12 bases between. The CDR3 length is 15 residues. The CDR3 region has the DNA TGTGCCAGCAGCTCAGGACAGTATAGCAATCAGCCCCAGCATTTT. This gives the protein CASSSGQYSNQPQHF.

This chain links TRBV7-2 with TRBJ2-5; D might be TRBD1 (5 bases). CDR1 is SGHTA, CDR2 FQGNSA, per germline. The V and J ends lost 5 bases and 5 bases respectively, with 18 bases between them. This CDR3 spans 15 amino acids. CDR3 sequence reads: CASSPPRRAGETQYF. CDR3 sequence (DNA): TGTGCCAGCAGCCCCCCCCGTAGGGCAGGGGAGACCCAGTACTTC.